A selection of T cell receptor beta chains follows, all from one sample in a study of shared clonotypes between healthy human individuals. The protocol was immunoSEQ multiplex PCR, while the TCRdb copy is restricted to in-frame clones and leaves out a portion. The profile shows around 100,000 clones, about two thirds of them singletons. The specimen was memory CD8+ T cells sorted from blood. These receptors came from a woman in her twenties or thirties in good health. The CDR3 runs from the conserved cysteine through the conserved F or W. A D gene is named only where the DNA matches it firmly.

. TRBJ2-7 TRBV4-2 TGTGCCAGCAGCCAAGAACGCGGGGAGAGCTACGAGCAGTACTTC CASSQERGESYEQYF
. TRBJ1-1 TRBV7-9 TGTGCCAGCAGCTTAGGGTGGGAAGAAGCTTTCTTT CASSLGWEEAFF
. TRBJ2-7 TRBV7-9 TGTGCCAGCAGTTCCCGCCCCCACACTTGGGGAGTCTACGAGCAGTACTTC CASSSRPHTWGVYEQYF
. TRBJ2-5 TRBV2 TGTGCCAGCAGTGAGGGGCAAATCCAAGAGACCCAGTACTTC CASSEGQIQETQYF
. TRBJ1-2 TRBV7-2 TGTGCCAGCAGCCCCCAGACCGGGGACGGGGGCTACACCTTC CASSPQTGDGGYTF
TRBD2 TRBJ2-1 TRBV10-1 TGCGCCAGCAGTGAGTCTGAACTAGCGGGAGTCGGCGAGCAGTTCTTC CASSESELAGVGEQFF
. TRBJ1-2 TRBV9 TGTGCCAGCAGCGTAAATGATGGCTACACCTTC CASSVNDGYTF
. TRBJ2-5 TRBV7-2 TGTGCCAGCAGCTTTTCAGGGCGGGTAAGACAAGAGACCCAGTACTTC CASSFSGRVRQETQYF
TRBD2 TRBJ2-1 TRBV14 TGTGCCAGCAGCCAAGAAGAGCCCGGGACTACGGGTGGTCGGGAGCAGTTCTTC CASSQEEPGTTGGREQFF
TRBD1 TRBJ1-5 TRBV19 TGTGCCAGTAACCCTCGTGGGACAGGGGGCAATCAGCCCCAGCATTTT CASNPRGTGGNQPQHF